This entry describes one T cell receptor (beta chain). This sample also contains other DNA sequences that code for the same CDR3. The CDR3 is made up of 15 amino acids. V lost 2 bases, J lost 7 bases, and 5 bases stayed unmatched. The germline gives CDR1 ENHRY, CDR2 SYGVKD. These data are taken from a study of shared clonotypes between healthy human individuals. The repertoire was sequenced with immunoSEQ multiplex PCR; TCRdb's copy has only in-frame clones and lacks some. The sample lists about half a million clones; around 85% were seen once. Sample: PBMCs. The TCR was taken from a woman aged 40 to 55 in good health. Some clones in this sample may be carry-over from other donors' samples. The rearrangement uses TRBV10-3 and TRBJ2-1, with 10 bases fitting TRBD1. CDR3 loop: CAISEPGQGGNEQFF. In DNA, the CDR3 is TGTGCCATCAGTGAGCCCGGACAGGGGGGGAATGAGCAGTTCTTC.